These T cell receptor beta chains were read from a single sample in a study of CD8+CD57+ T cells in acquired aplastic anemia. TCRdb fed the reads into MiXCR, producing one record per CDR3 protein. The table lists about 160,000 distinct CDR3 sequences, 71% of them singletons. The source material was sorted CD4+, CD8+, or CD8+CD57+ T cells (not recorded which) from PBMCs. The receptors originated from a human donor with aplastic anemia. Both conserved end residues are part of each CDR3. Fields, in order: D gene, clone size, CDR3 length, J gene, V gene, CDR3 DNA, CDR3 protein. The D gene is left open where the match is weak. Rows give clone size only sometimes, using once, few, many, or a class for an expanded clone.

d_call: .
clone_size: .
cdr3_length: 14
j_call: TRBJ1-1
v_call: TRBV2
cdr3_nt: TGTGCCAGCAGTTTAGGTGGGGGCGAAGGTGAAACTTTCTTT
cdr3_aa: CASSLGGGEGETFF

d_call: TRBD1
clone_size: .
cdr3_length: 12
j_call: TRBJ1-2
v_call: TRBV2
cdr3_nt: TGTGCCAGCATGGGGACAGGGAATGGCTACACCTTC
cdr3_aa: CASMGTGNGYTF

d_call: .
clone_size: few
cdr3_length: 15
j_call: TRBJ1-6
v_call: TRBV2
cdr3_nt: TGTGCCAGCACTGAGGGGGGGACCTATAATTCACCCCTCCACTTT
cdr3_aa: CASTEGGTYNSPLHF

d_call: .
clone_size: .
cdr3_length: 15
j_call: TRBJ1-2
v_call: TRBV5-6
cdr3_nt: TGTGCCAGCAGCTCGGCCGGGGGTGGGAGCTATGGCTACACCTTC
cdr3_aa: CASSSAGGGSYGYTF

d_call: TRBD2
clone_size: .
cdr3_length: 18
j_call: TRBJ2-2
v_call: TRBV9
cdr3_nt: TGTGCCAGCAGCGCTTCCGTGGGACTAGCGGGGAACACCGGGGAGCTGTTTTTT
cdr3_aa: CASSASVGLAGNTGELFF

d_call: TRBD1
clone_size: .
cdr3_length: 13
j_call: TRBJ1-2
v_call: TRBV19
cdr3_nt: TGTGCCAGTAGTACAGGGGGAGTTCTGGGCTACACCTTC
cdr3_aa: CASSTGGVLGYTF

d_call: .
clone_size: .
cdr3_length: 19
j_call: TRBJ2-6
v_call: TRBV7-9
cdr3_nt: TGTGCCAGCAGCGTATCAGGGAGGCCATTGGTCTCTGGGGCCAACGTCCTGACTTTC
cdr3_aa: CASSVSGRPLVSGANVLTF

d_call: TRBD1
clone_size: few
cdr3_length: 13
j_call: TRBJ2-7
v_call: TRBV15
cdr3_nt: TGTGCCACCAGCAGAGATCGACAGGGCGAGCAGTACTTC
cdr3_aa: CATSRDRQGEQYF

d_call: TRBD2
clone_size: .
cdr3_length: 17
j_call: TRBJ2-5
v_call: TRBV9
cdr3_nt: TGTGCCAGCAGCCCCCACGGGACTAGCGGAGGGGGGGAGACCCAGTACTTC
cdr3_aa: CASSPHGTSGGGETQYF

d_call: TRBD1
clone_size: .
cdr3_length: 16
j_call: TRBJ1-5
v_call: TRBV15
cdr3_nt: TGTGCCACCAGCACTCTGACAGGGATCCACCCTCAGCCCCAGCATTTT
cdr3_aa: CATSTLTGIHPQPQHF

d_call: .
clone_size: .
cdr3_length: 15
j_call: TRBJ2-2
v_call: TRBV4-2
cdr3_nt: TGTGCCAGCAGCCGACCCGGGCCTAACACCGGGGAGCTGTTTTTT
cdr3_aa: CASSRPGPNTGELFF

d_call: TRBD1
clone_size: many
cdr3_length: 14
j_call: TRBJ2-7
v_call: TRBV20-1
cdr3_nt: TGCAGTGCTAGCGATACCAGGGGGCTTTACGAGCAGTACTTC
cdr3_aa: CSASDTRGLYEQYF

d_call: .
clone_size: .
cdr3_length: 11
j_call: TRBJ1-5
v_call: TRBV20-1
cdr3_nt: TGCAGTGCTAGAAACAGTCAGCCCCAGCATTTT
cdr3_aa: CSARNSQPQHF

d_call: .
clone_size: once
cdr3_length: 13
j_call: TRBJ2-2
v_call: TRBV7-6
cdr3_nt: TGTGCCAGCAGCTTAGGGGCGGCAGGGGAGCTGTTTTTT
cdr3_aa: CASSLGAAGELFF

d_call: .
clone_size: .
cdr3_length: 12
j_call: TRBJ2-3
v_call: TRBV24-1
cdr3_nt: TGTGCCACCAGTGATTTTTCAGATACGCAGTATTTT
cdr3_aa: CATSDFSDTQYF

d_call: .
clone_size: .
cdr3_length: 14
j_call: TRBJ2-7
v_call: TRBV2
cdr3_nt: TGTGCCAGCAGTGTGGATGTAAGCTCCTACGAGCAGTACTTC
cdr3_aa: CASSVDVSSYEQYF

d_call: .
clone_size: once
cdr3_length: 14
j_call: TRBJ2-3
v_call: TRBV15
cdr3_nt: TGTGCCACCAGCTGGGGACCTCGGAAAGATACGCAGTATTTT
cdr3_aa: CATSWGPRKDTQYF

d_call: TRBD2
clone_size: .
cdr3_length: 16
j_call: TRBJ2-3
v_call: TRBV11-2
cdr3_nt: TGTGCCAGCAAGAAGTCTAGCGGGGGGCTCACAGATACGCAGTATTTT
cdr3_aa: CASKKSSGGLTDTQYF

d_call: .
clone_size: .
cdr3_length: 16
j_call: TRBJ1-5
v_call: TRBV6-1
cdr3_nt: TGTGCCATCAGTGAGTCGCGGGGGGGCGCGGGGCAGCCCCAGCATTTT
cdr3_aa: CAISESRGGAGQPQHF

d_call: .
clone_size: few
cdr3_length: 11
j_call: TRBJ1-1
v_call: TRBV7-9
cdr3_nt: TGTGCCAGCAGCTCGGTAGCTGAAGCTTTCTTT
cdr3_aa: CASSSVAEAFF

d_call: TRBD1
clone_size: few
cdr3_length: 16
j_call: TRBJ2-7
v_call: TRBV7-9
cdr3_nt: TGTGCCAGCAGCTTAGCCCACAGGGGTTCTATCTACGAGCAGTACTTC
cdr3_aa: CASSLAHRGSIYEQYF

d_call: .
clone_size: few
cdr3_length: 16
j_call: TRBJ1-6
v_call: TRBV11-2
cdr3_nt: TGTGCCACCAGCAGAGCAACCGGTGGGGTCGATTCACCCCTCCACTTT
cdr3_aa: CATSRATGGVDSPLHF

d_call: .
clone_size: .
cdr3_length: 13
j_call: TRBJ1-1
v_call: TRBV12-5
cdr3_nt: TGTGCTAGTGGCGCGGGGGTGTCCACTGAAGCTTTCTTT
cdr3_aa: CASGAGVSTEAFF

d_call: .
clone_size: .
cdr3_length: 11
j_call: TRBJ2-3
v_call: TRBV7-3
cdr3_nt: TGTGCCAGCAGCTACCGGGACTTACAGTATTTT
cdr3_aa: CASSYRDLQYF

d_call: .
clone_size: few
cdr3_length: 14
j_call: TRBJ2-7
v_call: TRBV12-3/TRBV12-4
cdr3_nt: TGTGCCAGCAGCCCTCAGCTAGCGCTCAGCGAGCAGTACTTC
cdr3_aa: CASSPQLALSEQYF

d_call: .
clone_size: .
cdr3_length: 15
j_call: TRBJ1-2
v_call: TRBV7-6
cdr3_nt: TGTGCCAGCAGCCAACTCAGGCACCTAAACTATGGCTACACCTTC
cdr3_aa: CASSQLRHLNYGYTF

d_call: TRBD1
clone_size: once
cdr3_length: 16
j_call: TRBJ2-3
v_call: TRBV10-3
cdr3_nt: TGTGCCATCAGTGAGTCAGACAGGGTAAAGCGAGATACGCAGTATTTT
cdr3_aa: CAISESDRVKRDTQYF

d_call: .
clone_size: .
cdr3_length: 14
j_call: TRBJ2-2
v_call: TRBV2
cdr3_nt: TGTGCCAGCACCGACCCGGGGGCTGGCGGGGAGCTGTTTTTT
cdr3_aa: CASTDPGAGGELFF

d_call: TRBD2
clone_size: .
cdr3_length: 18
j_call: TRBJ2-3
v_call: TRBV7-3
cdr3_nt: TGTGCCAGCAGCTTAAAGGGGACTAGCGCCTTAGGCACAGATACGCAGTATTTT
cdr3_aa: CASSLKGTSALGTDTQYF

d_call: .
clone_size: once
cdr3_length: 15
j_call: TRBJ2-3
v_call: TRBV7-2
cdr3_nt: TGTGCCAGCAGCTTTCCAGGGTCTAGCACAGATACGCAGTATTTT
cdr3_aa: CASSFPGSSTDTQYF

d_call: TRBD2
clone_size: .
cdr3_length: 15
j_call: TRBJ2-2
v_call: TRBV5-1
cdr3_nt: TGCGCCAGCAACGAACTAGCGGGAGCTGTCGGGGAGCTGTTTTTT
cdr3_aa: CASNELAGAVGELFF

d_call: TRBD1
clone_size: .
cdr3_length: 13
j_call: TRBJ1-1
v_call: TRBV20-1
cdr3_nt: TGCGGTGCTAGGGGTGACAGGGAGACTGAAGCTTTCTTT
cdr3_aa: CGARGDRETEAFF

d_call: TRBD1
clone_size: .
cdr3_length: 15
j_call: TRBJ2-3
v_call: TRBV7-9
cdr3_nt: TGTGCCAGCAGCTTGCTCTTACAGGGGAGAAATACGCAGTATTTT
cdr3_aa: CASSLLLQGRNTQYF

d_call: .
clone_size: .
cdr3_length: 11
j_call: TRBJ1-2
v_call: TRBV29-1
cdr3_nt: TGCAGCGTGCGGGCCTTAGATGGCTACACCTTC
cdr3_aa: CSVRALDGYTF

d_call: .
clone_size: .
cdr3_length: 12
j_call: TRBJ1-1
v_call: TRBV29-1
cdr3_nt: TGCAGCGTTACGACAGAGAACACTGAAGCTTTCTTT
cdr3_aa: CSVTTENTEAFF

d_call: .
clone_size: few
cdr3_length: 14
j_call: TRBJ2-7
v_call: TRBV2
cdr3_nt: TGTGCCAGCAGTGCGGGACTCAGGATCTACGAGCAGTACTTC
cdr3_aa: CASSAGLRIYEQYF

d_call: .
clone_size: .
cdr3_length: 12
j_call: TRBJ1-4
v_call: TRBV20-1
cdr3_nt: TGCAGTGCTAGGCCCGGGCCGCAGGAACTGTTTTTT
cdr3_aa: CSARPGPQELFF

d_call: TRBD1
clone_size: .
cdr3_length: 12
j_call: TRBJ1-1
v_call: TRBV5-6
cdr3_nt: TGTGCCAGCAGGCTCACAGGGGGGAGAGCTTTCTTT
cdr3_aa: CASRLTGGRAFF

d_call: TRBD2
clone_size: few
cdr3_length: 13
j_call: TRBJ2-5
v_call: TRBV2
cdr3_nt: TGTGCCAGCACTCGCCCTAGCGGGGGGGCCCAGTACTTC
cdr3_aa: CASTRPSGGAQYF

d_call: .
clone_size: .
cdr3_length: 13
j_call: TRBJ2-7
v_call: TRBV5-6
cdr3_nt: TGTGCCAGCAGCTTCACGTATACCTACGAGCAGTACTTC
cdr3_aa: CASSFTYTYEQYF